The present entry profiles one T cell receptor (beta chain) with its context. This clonotype was seen a few times. Its target antigen remains unknown. No base quality values were provided; no much bigger clone lies one nucleotide off. The source of the sample is a study of T cells in Graves' hyperthyroidism and ophthalmopathy (dated by TCRdb to the late 2010s). Concerning the study at large: Peripheral blood samples were taken at initial diagnosis, before any treatment was given. TCR V-J signatures able to tell the groups apart were searched for in a discovery cohort of around 95 patients, of whom roughly 42 had Graves' ophthalmopathy and about 55 had stable Graves' hyperthyroidism. Prospective prediction of ophthalmopathy was tested in an independent validation cohort of 18 to 20 hyperthyroidism patients and some 17 patients who later progressed to ophthalmopathy. The 100 or so discovery patients were divided at random into training and test sets in a 7:3 ratio. Thyroid tissue and blood T-cell repertoires from about six Graves' hyperthyroidism patients were also compared in the study. After blood sampling, hyperthyroidism patients were treated with methimazole at a starting dose of 30 mg daily, and ophthalmopathy patients were treated with high-dose intravenous methylprednisolone. The paper describes TCR Vbeta CDR3 sequencing of 135 peripheral blood samples, made up of roughly 40 ophthalmopathy patients, more than 70 hyperthyroidism patients and some 17 progressor patients.

Stable Graves' hyperthyroidism was defined as no progression to ophthalmopathy during 18 months of follow-up. Hyperthyroidism patients were newly diagnosed, had a disease duration of under 2 months, and were aged 18 to 65 years. The study excluded patients with uncontrolled infections, other autoimmune diseases, pregnancy or lactation. Diagnoses were established on the basis of clinical symptoms, serum thyroxine and TRAb, thyroid ultrasound, and orbital computed tomography. Ficoll-Paque density gradient centrifugation was used to isolate PBMCs from about 9.4 ml of fresh peripheral blood. Trizol reagent was used to extract total RNA, and RNA quality was then checked on an Agilent 2100 Bioanalyzer. Summary of the overall study and its limitations: Most expanded thyroid clonotypes (frequency above 0.001) were also found in blood, which suggests that blood repertoires may mirror thyroid immune responses. A 13 V-J signature model separated ophthalmopathy from stable hyperthyroidism, with about 90% sensitivity and roughly 81% specificity in cross-validation and 80%/75% in testing. No statistical method was used to fix the sample size in advance, and group allocation was not hidden from the investigators. In validation, the model predicted progression to ophthalmopathy a median of around 6.5 months before onset, with roughly 70% sensitivity and 72.22% specificity.

V is shortened by 10 bases, J by 5 bases, and the region joining them spans 14 bases. The CDR3 goes from the cysteine to the phenylalanine over 12 residues. CDR3 DNA only is kept here, 36 bases in frame from base 1. The germline V gene gives CDR1 as SGHVT and CDR2 as SQSDAQ. TCR beta CDR3 regions were amplified from RNA transcripts. For the first round of RT-PCR on the TCR CDR3, the HTBI primer set was used together with the Qiagen OneStep RT-PCR kit. The libraries were constructed in a second round of multiplex PCR and then size-selected and purified. Libraries were sequenced paired-end with 100 bp reads on an Illumina HiSeq2000. Per the authors' processing: Raw data were processed with SOAPnuke, discarding reads with adapters, uncalled bases, mean Phred below 15, or no exact constant-primer or identifier match. COPE v1.2.5 was used to merge the high-quality paired reads, and each unique nucleotide sequence was defined as a clonotype. MiTCR v1.1 was used to align the clonotypes against IMGT TRBV, TRBD and TRBJ reference segments. Only V-J combinations with frequency above 0.0001, covering about 99% of repertoires, were analysed. A TCS score was defined as the ratio of F50 (clonal expansion) to E x V (chaos), with BLOSUM62-based TCRdist applied between CDR3 peptides within each V-J. Welch's t-statistics and random forest reduced some 510 V-J features to 13, which were used in a naive Bayes classifier (R e1071). TCRdb reanalyzed the raw reads on its own, using fastp at Q25 for trimming and MiXCR for clone calling, and kept in-frame beta chains. Rows with one shared CDR3 protein collapse into an entry with the most common genes and DNA. What appears here as the V and J calls and clone size reflects TCRdb's work, not the paper's. The sample records over 300,000 distinct CDR3 sequences, around 14% of which are singletons. In total, the top ten clones hold 9.5% to 11% of the sample.

Specimen: blood. The TCR comes from a woman between 55 and 75 years old with Graves' hyperthyroidism. The sequence joins TRBV7-4 to TRBJ1-2; the D gene lacks a confident call. The nucleotides are TGTGCCACCCCGTTCCACTGGTATGGCTACACCTTC. The translation is CATPFHWYGYTF.